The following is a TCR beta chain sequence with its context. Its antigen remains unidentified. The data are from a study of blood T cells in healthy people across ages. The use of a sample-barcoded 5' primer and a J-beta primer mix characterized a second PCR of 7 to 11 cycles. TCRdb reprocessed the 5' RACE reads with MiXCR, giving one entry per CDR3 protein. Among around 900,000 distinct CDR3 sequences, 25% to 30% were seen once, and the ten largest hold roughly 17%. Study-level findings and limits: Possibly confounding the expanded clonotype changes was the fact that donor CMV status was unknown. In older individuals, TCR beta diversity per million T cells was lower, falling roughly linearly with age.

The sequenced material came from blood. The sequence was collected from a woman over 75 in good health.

CDR3 nucleotides: TGCAGTGCTCTGCTAGCGGGGCTCACAGATACGCAGTATTTT. It translates to CSALLAGLTDTQYF. The rearrangement joins TRBV20-1 to TRBJ2-3; 9 bases align to TRBD2. The length of the CDR3 is 14 residues. With V trimmed by 5 bases and J by 2 bases, 5 bases remained unmatched. Germline V gives CDR1 DFQATT, CDR2 SNEGSKA (reference sequence).